This is a list of T cell receptor beta chains from one sample in a study of blood T cell repertoires in COVID-19. The repertoire was sequenced with immunoSEQ multiplex PCR; TCRdb's copy has only in-frame clones and lacks some. The sample shows 250,000 to 300,000 clones, roughly 89% of them seen only once. The specimen sequenced was peripheral blood. These receptor sequences come from a middle-aged man with acute or convalescent COVID-19. The CDR3 runs from the conserved cysteine through the conserved F or W. The D gene is left open where the match is weak. A row's size may be missing; if present it is once, few, many or a size class.

j_gene,v_gene,d_gene,abundance,CDR3aa,CDR3nt
TRBJ1-6,TRBV6-4,TRBD1,-,CASSDSGAGGTYNSPLHF,TGTGCCAGCAGTGACTCCGGGGCAGGGGGAACCTATAATTCACCCCTCCACTTT
TRBJ2-3,TRBV13,TRBD2,-,CASSLEGLAGGDTQYF,TGTGCCAGCAGCTTAGAGGGACTAGCGGGGGGGGATACGCAGTATTTT
TRBJ2-2,TRBV7-2,TRBD1,once,CASSFPAGTANTGELFF,TGTGCCAGCAGCTTCCCCGCCGGGACAGCGAACACCGGGGAGCTGTTTTTT
TRBJ2-7,TRBV6-5,TRBD1,-,CASSPPGQGYEQYF,TGTGCCAGCAGCCCGCCGGGACAGGGTTACGAGCAGTACTTC
TRBJ1-6,TRBV6-5,TRBD1,-,CASSYMAGGNSPLHF,TGTGCCAGCAGTTACATGGCAGGGGGCAATTCACCCCTCCACTTT
TRBJ1-1,TRBV2,-,once,CASTGGRGNTEAFF,TGTGCCAGCACGGGGGGAAGAGGGAACACTGAAGCTTTCTTT
TRBJ1-3,TRBV9,-,-,CASSPISGNTIYF,TGTGCCAGCAGCCCAATCTCTGGAAACACCATATATTTT
TRBJ2-5,TRBV24-1,-,-,CATSDASSWETQYF,TGTGCCACCAGTGATGCGAGTAGCTGGGAGACCCAGTACTTC
TRBJ1-6,TRBV3-1/TRBV3-2,-,-,CASSQERSSPLHF,TGTGCCAGCAGCCAAGAAAGGAGTTCACCCCTCCACTTT
TRBJ1-1,TRBV5-1,TRBD1,-,CASSFPGGEAFF,TGCGCCAGCAGCTTCCCAGGGGGGGAAGCTTTCTTT
TRBJ2-7,TRBV6-1,-,-,CASSEEFEGRTSYEQYF,TGTGCCAGCAGTGAAGAGTTCGAGGGTAGAACCTCCTACGAGCAGTACTTC
TRBJ1-2,TRBV21-1,-,-,CASSKGGQVLGGYTF,TGTGCCAGCAGCAAAGGGGGACAGGTACTGGGTGGCTACACCTTC
TRBJ2-1,TRBV20-1,-,-,CSAGQYNEQFF,TGCAGTGCTGGGCAGTACAATGAGCAGTTCTTC